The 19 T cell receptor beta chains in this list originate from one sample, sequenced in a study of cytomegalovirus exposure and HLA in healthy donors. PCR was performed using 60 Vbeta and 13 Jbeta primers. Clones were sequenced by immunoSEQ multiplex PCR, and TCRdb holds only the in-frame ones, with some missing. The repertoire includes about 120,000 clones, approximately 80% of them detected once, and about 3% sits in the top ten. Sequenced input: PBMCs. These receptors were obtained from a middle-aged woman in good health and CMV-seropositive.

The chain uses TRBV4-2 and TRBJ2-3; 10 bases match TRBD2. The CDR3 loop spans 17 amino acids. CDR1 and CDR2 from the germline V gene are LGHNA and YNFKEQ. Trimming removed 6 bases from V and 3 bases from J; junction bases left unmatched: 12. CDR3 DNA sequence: TGTGCCAGCAGTAATTCTCCTAGCGGGAGTGGTACAGATACGCAGTATTTT. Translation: CASSNSPSGSGTDTQYF.

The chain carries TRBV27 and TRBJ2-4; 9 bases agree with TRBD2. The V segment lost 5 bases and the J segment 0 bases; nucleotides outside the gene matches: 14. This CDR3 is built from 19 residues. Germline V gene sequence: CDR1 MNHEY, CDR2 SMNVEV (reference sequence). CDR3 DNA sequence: TGTGCCAGCAGTCCCCGAGGTAGCGGGAGAGAGGAAGCCAAAAACATTCAGTACTTC. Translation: CASSPRGSGREEAKNIQYF.

In DNA form, the CDR3 reads TGTGCCAGCAGTCCGGACAGGGGAAGCAATCAGCCCCAGCATTTT. Its translation is CASSPDRGSNQPQHF. The chain links TRBV2 to TRBJ1-5; 9 positions agree with TRBD1. This CDR3 spans 15 amino acids. J lost 1 base, V lost 5 bases, and 3 bases had no gene match. Germline V CDR1 and CDR2: SNHLY, FYNNEI.

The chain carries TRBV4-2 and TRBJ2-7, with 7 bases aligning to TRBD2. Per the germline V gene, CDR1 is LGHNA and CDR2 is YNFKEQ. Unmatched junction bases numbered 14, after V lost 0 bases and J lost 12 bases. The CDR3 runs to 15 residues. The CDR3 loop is CASSQERASGAATYF. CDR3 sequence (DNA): TGTGCCAGCAGCCAAGAGAGGGCTAGCGGAGCAGCAACGTACTTC.

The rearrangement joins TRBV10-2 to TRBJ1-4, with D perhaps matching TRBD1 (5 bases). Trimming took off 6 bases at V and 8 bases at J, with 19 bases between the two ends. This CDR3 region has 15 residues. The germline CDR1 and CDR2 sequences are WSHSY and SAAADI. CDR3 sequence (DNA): TGCGCCAGCAGAAAGGAGGGGACCCTGACAGAAAAACTGTTTTTT. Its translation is CASRKEGTLTEKLFF.

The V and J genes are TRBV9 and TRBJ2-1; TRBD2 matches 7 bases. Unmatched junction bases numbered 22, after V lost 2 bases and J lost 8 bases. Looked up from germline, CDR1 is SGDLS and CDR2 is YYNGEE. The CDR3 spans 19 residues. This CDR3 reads CASSVRAPEGPAGRHEQFF. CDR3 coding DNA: TGTGCCAGCAGCGTGCGGGCACCTGAGGGCCCAGCGGGGCGCCATGAGCAGTTCTTC.

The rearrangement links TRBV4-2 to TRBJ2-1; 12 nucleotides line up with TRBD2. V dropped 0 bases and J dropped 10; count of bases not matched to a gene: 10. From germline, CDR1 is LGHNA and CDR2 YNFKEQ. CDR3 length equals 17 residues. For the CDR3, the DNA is TGTGCCAGCAGCCAAGAGGCTGCCACTAGCGGGAGGCAGGAGCAGTTCTTC. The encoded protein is CASSQEAATSGRQEQFF.

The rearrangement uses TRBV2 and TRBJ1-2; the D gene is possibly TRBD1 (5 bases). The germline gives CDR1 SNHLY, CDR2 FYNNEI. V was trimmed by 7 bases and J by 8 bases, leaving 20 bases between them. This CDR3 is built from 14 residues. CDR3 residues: CASTLPGDARGYTF. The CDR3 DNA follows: TGTGCCAGCACCCTCCCGGGGGACGCCAGGGGCTACACCTTC. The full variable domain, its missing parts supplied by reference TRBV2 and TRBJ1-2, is EPEVTQTPSHQVTQMGQEVILRCVPISNHLYFYWYRQILGQKVEFLVSFYNNEISEKSEIFDDQFSVERPDGSNFTLKIRSTKLEDSAMYFCASTLPGDARGYTFGSGTRLTVV.

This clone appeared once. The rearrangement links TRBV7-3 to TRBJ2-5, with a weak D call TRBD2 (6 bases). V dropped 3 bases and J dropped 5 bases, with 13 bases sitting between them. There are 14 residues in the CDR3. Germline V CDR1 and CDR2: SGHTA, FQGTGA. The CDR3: CASSFGGSSETQYF. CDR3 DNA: TGTGCCAGCAGCTTTGGGGGGAGTAGCGAGACCCAGTACTTC.

The CDR3 protein is CASRPEKSASYNSPLHF. The CDR3 region has the DNA TGTGCCAGCAGACCCGAAAAAAGCGCCTCCTATAATTCACCCCTCCACTTT. V is TRBV27 and J is TRBJ1-6; unclear D gene. Germline CDR1 is MNHEY and CDR2 is SMNVEV (reference sequence). V lost 6 bases to trimming and J lost 0 bases, with 15 bases between them. The CDR3 is made up of 17 amino acids.

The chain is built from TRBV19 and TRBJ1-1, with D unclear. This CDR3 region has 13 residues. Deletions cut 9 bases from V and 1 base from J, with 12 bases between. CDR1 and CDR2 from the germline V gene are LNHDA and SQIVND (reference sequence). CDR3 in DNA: TGTGCCAGCGGGAATCAGAGGAACACTGAAGCTTTCTTT. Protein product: CASGNQRNTEAFF. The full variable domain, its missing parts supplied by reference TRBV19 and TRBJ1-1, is DGGITQSPKYLFRKEGQNVTLSCEQNLNHDAMYWYRQDPGQGLRLIYYSQIVNDFQKGDIAEGYSVSREKKESFPLTVTSAQKNPTAFYLCASGNQRNTEAFFGQGTRLTVV.

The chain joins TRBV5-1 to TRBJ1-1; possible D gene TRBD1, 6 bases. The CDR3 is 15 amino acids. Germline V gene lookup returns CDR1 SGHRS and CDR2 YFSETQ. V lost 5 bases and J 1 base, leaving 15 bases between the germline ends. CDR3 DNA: TGCGCCAGCAGATCGTCGGCAGGGGCGAACACTGAAGCTTTCTTT. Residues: CASRSSAGANTEAFF.

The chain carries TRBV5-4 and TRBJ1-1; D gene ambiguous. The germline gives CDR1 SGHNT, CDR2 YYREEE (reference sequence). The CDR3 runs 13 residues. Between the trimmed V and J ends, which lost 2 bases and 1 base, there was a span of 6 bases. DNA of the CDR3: TGTGCCAGCAGCTTAACTCCGAACACTGAAGCTTTCTTT. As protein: CASSLTPNTEAFF.

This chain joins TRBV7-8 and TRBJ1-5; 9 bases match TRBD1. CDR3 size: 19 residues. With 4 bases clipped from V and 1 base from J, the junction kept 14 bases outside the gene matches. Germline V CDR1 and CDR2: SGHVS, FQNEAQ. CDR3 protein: CASSSSWIPTGGSNQPQHF. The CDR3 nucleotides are TGTGCCAGCAGCTCTTCCTGGATACCGACAGGGGGGAGCAATCAGCCCCAGCATTTT.

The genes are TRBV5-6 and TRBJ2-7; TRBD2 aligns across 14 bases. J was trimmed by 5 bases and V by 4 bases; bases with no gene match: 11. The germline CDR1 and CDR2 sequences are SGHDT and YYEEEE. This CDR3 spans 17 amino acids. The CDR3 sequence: CASSPRLAGGRGDEQYF. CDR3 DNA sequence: TGTGCCAGCAGCCCTCGACTAGCGGGAGGGCGGGGAGACGAGCAGTACTTC.

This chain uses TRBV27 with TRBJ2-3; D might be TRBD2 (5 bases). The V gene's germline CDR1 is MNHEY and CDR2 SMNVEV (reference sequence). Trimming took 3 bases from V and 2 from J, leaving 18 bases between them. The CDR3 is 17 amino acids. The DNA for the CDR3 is TGTGCCAGCAGTTTTGTTCGCATACCCCTAGCCACAGATACGCAGTATTTT. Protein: CASSFVRIPLATDTQYF.

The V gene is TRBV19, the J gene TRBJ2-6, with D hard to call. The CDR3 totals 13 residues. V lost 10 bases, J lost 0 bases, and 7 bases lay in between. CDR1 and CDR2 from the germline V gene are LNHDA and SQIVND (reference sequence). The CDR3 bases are TGTGCCACCGCAGTCTCTGGGGCCAACGTCCTGACTTTC. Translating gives CATAVSGANVLTF.

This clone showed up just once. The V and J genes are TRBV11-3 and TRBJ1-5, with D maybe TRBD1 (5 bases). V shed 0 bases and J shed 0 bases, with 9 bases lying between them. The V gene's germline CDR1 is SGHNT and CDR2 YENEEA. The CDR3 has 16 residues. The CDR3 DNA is TGTGCCAGCAGCTTAGATCGGGGGAATAGCAATCAGCCCCAGCATTTT. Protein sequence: CASSLDRGNSNQPQHF.

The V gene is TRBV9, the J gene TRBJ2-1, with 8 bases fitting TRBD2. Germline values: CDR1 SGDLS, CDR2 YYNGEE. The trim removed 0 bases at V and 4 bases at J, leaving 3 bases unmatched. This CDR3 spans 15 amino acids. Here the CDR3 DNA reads TGTGCCAGCAGCGTAGGAATAGCGGGGTACAATGAGCAGTTCTTC. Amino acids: CASSVGIAGYNEQFF.